These 14 T cell receptor beta chains were sequenced from one sample in a study of siplizumab effects on memory and regulatory T cells. TCRdb's table, derived via immunoSEQ multiplex PCR, lists solely in-frame clones and lacks some. Among about 85,000 clones listed, about 95% were seen once. The sample comprised CD8+ T cells sorted from blood. These receptors were obtained from a human donor in good health.

V is TRBV10-1 and J is TRBJ2-1, with 10 bases identical to TRBD1. This CDR3 contains 16 residues. Trimming cost V 0 bases and J 3 bases; bases outside gene matches: 2. Germline loops: CDR1 WNHNN, CDR2 SYGVQD (reference sequence). The CDR3 DNA sequence: TGCGCCAGCAGTGAGTCGGGGACAGGGGTCTACAATGAGCAGTTCTTC. Its protein is CASSESGTGVYNEQFF.

Of note for this clone: This CDR3 is also generated by other DNA sequences in the sample. The chain links TRBV27 to TRBJ2-7, with D unresolved. The CDR3 length is 12 residues. The V gene's germline CDR1 is MNHEY and CDR2 SMNVEV (reference sequence). V was cut by 4 bases and J by 0 bases, with 4 bases left in between. The CDR3 reads CASSSLSYEQYF. In DNA, the CDR3 is TGTGCCAGCAGTTCGCTCTCCTACGAGCAGTACTTC.

The CDR3 DNA reads TGTGCCAGCAGCTTAGTTGGGGGTTCTCAGGAGACCCAGTACTTC. The encoded protein is CASSLVGGSQETQYF. The rearrangement joins TRBV7-8 to TRBJ2-5; perhaps D is TRBD1 or TRBD2 (5 bases each). Germline CDR1 and CDR2: SGHVS and FQNEAQ. CDR3 length: 15 residues. V lost 1 base and J 5 bases, leaving 14 bases between the germline ends.

The rearrangement uses TRBV13 and TRBJ2-7; D unclear. Germline lookup yields CDR1 PRHDT and CDR2 FYEKMQ (reference sequence). V was cut by 6 bases and J by 2 bases, with 11 bases left in between. CDR3 size: 13 residues. In DNA form, the CDR3 reads TGTGCCAGCAGGCTCCATGGGACCTACGAGCAGTACTTC. Its protein is CASRLHGTYEQYF.

The rearrangement links TRBV6-1 to TRBJ1-2; possible D gene TRBD1, 6 bases. The V end lost 2 bases, the J end lost 6 bases, and 13 bases lay between the germline ends. Germline loops: CDR1 MNHNS, CDR2 SASEGT. The CDR3 runs to 14 residues. This CDR3 is CASSEYGGQDGYTF. CDR3 bases: TGTGCCAGCAGTGAATATGGGGGGCAGGATGGCTACACCTTC.

The gene calls are TRBV5-1 and TRBJ2-2, with D possibly matching TRBD2 (6 bases). The germline gives CDR1 SGHRS, CDR2 YFSETQ. The length of the CDR3 is 17 residues. Trimming took 1 base from V and 6 from J, leaving 19 bases between them. In DNA, the CDR3 is TGCGCCAGCAGCTTGTTCGTTGTGCGGGAAGTAGCCGGGGAGCTGTTTTTT. It translates to CASSLFVVREVAGELFF. The full variable domain, its missing parts supplied by reference TRBV5-1 and TRBJ2-2, is KAGVTQTPRYLIKTRGQQVTLSCSPISGHRSVSWYQQTPGQGLQFLFEYFSETQRNKGNFPGRFSGRQFSNSRSEMNVSTLELGDSALYLCASSLFVVREVAGELFFGEGSRLTVL.

In nucleotides, the CDR3 is TGTGCCAGCAGCTCCACGGGACTAGCGGGAGGGCCGGGCACAGATACGCAGTATTTT. Translated: CASSSTGLAGGPGTDTQYF. The chain is built from TRBV7-8 and TRBJ2-3; 16 bases agree with TRBD2. Germline CDR1 SGHVS, CDR2 FQNEAQ. There are 19 residues in the CDR3. Trimming removed 4 bases from V and 1 base from J; junction bases left unmatched: 8.

The chain couples TRBV9 to TRBJ2-3; TRBD2 aligns across 10 bases. Germline CDR1 and CDR2: SGDLS and YYNGEE. The CDR3 extends over 16 amino acids. J gave up 3 bases and V 3 bases, and 7 bases lay outside the gene matches. In DNA form, the CDR3 reads TGTGCCAGCAGCGCCGGTCTAGCGGGAGTGACAGATACGCAGTATTTT. It yields the protein CASSAGLAGVTDTQYF.

In nucleotides, the CDR3 is TGTGCCAGCTCCCCGGGGGGGGGAAACGAGCAGTACTTC. Translating gives CASSPGGGNEQYF. The chain carries TRBV18 and TRBJ2-7, with 8 bases identical to TRBD2. The CDR3 contains 13 residues. CDR1 KGHSH and CDR2 LQKENI come from the germline V gene. With 6 bases clipped from V and 5 bases from J, the junction kept 6 bases outside the gene matches.

The V gene is TRBV7-8, the J gene TRBJ1-5; D unresolved. The CDR3 is 12 residues long. Germline CDR1 and CDR2: SGHVS and FQNEAQ. Trimming cost V 1 base and J 5 bases, with 3 bases left between them. The DNA for the CDR3 is TGTGCCAGCAGCTTAGACTATCAGCCCCAGCATTTT. This gives the protein CASSLDYQPQHF.

Remarks on this clone: One end of the junction is discordant with germline, which a read error may explain. Here the CDR3 reads CASSPRLVF. The CDR3 nucleotides are TGTGCCAGCAGTCCTAGACTAGTTTTT. The genes are TRBV6-5 and TRBJ2-3, with D possibly matching TRBD2 (6 bases). Germline CDR1 reads MNHEY; CDR2 reads SVGAGI. The CDR3 has 9 residues.

V and J are TRBV12-5 and TRBJ2-1; the match to TRBD1 covers 7 bases. The length of the CDR3 is 16 residues. V shed 6 bases, J shed 5 bases, and the junction held 13 bases outside the gene matches. Looked up from germline, CDR1 is LGHNT and CDR2 is FRNRAP. CDR3 nucleotides: TGTGCTAGTGGGGGAAAGGACAGGATCCTGAACAATGAGCAGTTCTTC. It specifies CASGGKDRILNNEQFF.

The chain couples TRBV18 to TRBJ2-5; D is ambiguous. The length of the CDR3 is 11 residues. Germline V gene data show CDR1 as KGHSH and CDR2 as LQKENI. Trimming pared 5 bases from V and 3 bases from J, leaving 4 bases between. CDR3 region: CASSDEETQYF. The CDR3 coding sequence is TGTGCCAGCTCAGATGAAGAGACCCAGTACTTC.

This chain uses TRBV5-1 with TRBJ2-7; D gene ambiguous. The CDR3 is made up of 13 amino acids. V was cut by 0 bases and J by 6 bases, with 10 bases left in between. From germline, CDR1 is SGHRS and CDR2 YFSETQ. The chain's CDR3 is CASSLGAGSEQYF. For the CDR3, the DNA is TGCGCCAGCAGCTTGGGGGCCGGGTCCGAGCAGTACTTC.